Below are 20 T cell receptor beta chains sequenced from a single sample in a study of patients and donors after allogeneic stem cell transplantation. Via MiXCR, TCRdb re-called the RT-PCR reads, giving one row per CDR3 protein. This table has over 30,000 distinct CDR3 sequences, more than 35% appearing once. Sequencing input: blood, either unsorted or a sorted T cell fraction (not recorded which). The receptors derive from a human donor who was either an allogeneic HSCT recipient or a stem cell or donor lymphocyte infusion donor (not recorded which). It is not recorded whose cells these are; they may come from a transplant donor.

A few counts support this clonotype. The genes are TRBV29-1 and TRBJ2-1; 7 bases map to TRBD2. The CDR3 sequence is 15 residues long. In germline, CDR1 is SQVTM, CDR2 ANQGSEA. V lost 4 bases and J lost 4; bases outside the gene matches: 10. CDR3 region: CSVASGIYHYNEQFF. The CDR3 coding sequence is TGCAGCGTTGCGAGCGGGATCTATCATTACAATGAGCAGTTCTTC.

The chain links TRBV15 to TRBJ2-3, with 11 nucleotides matching TRBD2. From germline, CDR1 is LNHNV and CDR2 YYDKDF (reference sequence). The CDR3 loop spans 18 amino acids. The junction had 9 bases not matched to a gene; V was cut back by 1 base and J by 3 bases. The chain's CDR3 is CATSRGATSGVNTDTQYF. The CDR3 coding sequence is TGTGCCACCAGCAGAGGGGCGACTAGCGGGGTGAATACAGATACGCAGTATTTT. Based on the CDR3 plus reference TRBV15 and TRBJ2-3, the full variable domain is DAMVIQNPRYQVTQFGKPVTLSCSQTLNHNVMYWYQQKSSQAPKLLFHYYDKDFNNEADTPDNFQSRRPNTSFCFLDIRSPGLGDTAMYLCATSRGATSGVNTDTQYFGPGTRLTVL.

The gene calls are TRBV10-3 and TRBJ2-3, with 8 bases identical to TRBD2. The CDR3 spans 15 residues. The germline gives CDR1 ENHRY, CDR2 SYGVKD. J gave up 2 bases and V 5 bases, and 6 bases lay outside the gene matches. Here the CDR3 reads CAISLRGADTDTQYF. The CDR3, as DNA: TGTGCCATCAGTTTGCGGGGGGCAGACACAGATACGCAGTATTTT.

The chain carries TRBV27 and TRBJ1-5; tentative D call: TRBD1 (5 bases). The V gene's germline CDR1 is MNHEY and CDR2 SMNVEV (reference sequence). Trimming removed 0 bases from V and 4 bases from J, with 7 bases in between. The CDR3 consists of 14 residues. The CDR3 is CASSLSWGNQPQHF. CDR3 sequence (DNA): TGTGCCAGCAGTTTATCTTGGGGGAATCAGCCCCAGCATTTT.

This clonotype was seen repeatedly, ten times or more. This chain joins TRBV4-2 and TRBJ1-1, with 9 bases aligning to TRBD1. The CDR3 contains 14 residues. Germline V gives CDR1 LGHNA, CDR2 YNFKEQ. J lost 3 bases, V lost 6 bases, and 5 bases had no gene match. The CDR3 here is CASRRDREDTEAFF. DNA of the CDR3: TGTGCCAGCAGGAGGGACAGGGAGGACACTGAAGCTTTCTTT.

This clonotype was detected a few times. The CDR3 nucleotides are TGTGCCATAACGAGAGTTTCCACAGATACGCAGTATTTT. It translates to CAITRVSTDTQYF. This chain joins TRBV12-3 or TRBV12-4 and TRBJ2-3; D gene unclear. Deletions cut 10 bases from V and 2 bases from J, with 13 bases between. The CDR3 has 13 residues.

This clonotype has more than one count but fewer than ten. The genes are TRBV6-2 or TRBV6-3 and TRBJ1-1; TRBD1 agrees at 9 bases. CDR1 is MNHEY, CDR2 SVGEGT, per germline. CDR3 length: 14 amino acids. V was clipped by 6 bases and J by 1 base; unmatched bases: 3. The chain's CDR3 is CASRETGGNTEAFF. The CDR3 nucleotides are TGTGCCAGCAGGGAGACAGGGGGGAACACTGAAGCTTTCTTT.

This chain connects TRBV3-2 to TRBJ1-5; no check of the table's D call, TRBD1, against the DNA was made. TRBV3-2 is listed as a pseudogene. CDR3 length equals 16 residues. CDR3 DNA: TGTGCCAGCAGCCGCTCTCAGGGTATCAGCAATCAGCCCCAGCATTTT. Translating it yields CASSRSQGISNQPQHF.

The chain employs TRBV5-1 and TRBJ1-1; 9 nucleotides match TRBD1. The CDR3 spans 15 residues. The junction had 7 bases not matched to a gene; V was cut back by 6 bases and J by 1 base. Per germline, CDR1 SGHRS and CDR2 YFSETQ. The CDR3 coding sequence is TGCGCCAGCACCAATAAGGACAGGGGGAACACTGAAGCTTTCTTT. Its protein product is CASTNKDRGNTEAFF.

V gene TRBV24-1 combines with J gene TRBJ2-7; 7 nucleotides match TRBD2. This CDR3 spans 11 amino acids. Trimming at V came to 9 bases and at J to 4 bases, leaving 2 bases not matched to a gene. CDR1 is KGHDR and CDR2 is SFDVKD in the germline V gene. In DNA form, the CDR3 reads TGTGCCACCGTGGGGGGGTACGAGCAGTACGTC. Translated: CATVGGYEQYV.

This clonotype was detected a few times. This rearrangement joins TRBV7-3 to TRBJ1-6; the D gene is possibly TRBD1 (5 bases). The CDR3 contains 14 residues. Trimming shortened V by 6 bases and J by 7 bases, and 13 bases separated the two germline ends. The germline CDR1 and CDR2 sequences are SGHTA and FQGTGA. CDR3 DNA: TGTGCCAGCAGTACGGGACGGGGCAATTCACCCCTCCACTTT. Amino acids: CASSTGRGNSPLHF.

Only a few counts were recorded for this clonotype. The rearrangement links TRBV11-2 to TRBJ2-1; 10 positions agree with TRBD1. This CDR3 comprises 16 residues. Germline lookup yields CDR1 SGHAT and CDR2 FQNNGV. V shed 3 bases, J shed 8 bases, and the junction held 10 bases outside the gene matches. CDR3 coding DNA: TGTGCCAGCAGCTTCTCCGGGACAGGGGTTTTCGATGAGCAGTTCTTC. Amino acid sequence: CASSFSGTGVFDEQFF.

The chain carries TRBV6-2 or TRBV6-3 and TRBJ1-5, with D uncertain. The V gene lost 7 bases and the J gene lost 0 bases, with 10 bases spanning the gap. The CDR3 contains 14 residues. CDR1 is MNHEY and CDR2 is SVGEGT in the germline V gene. CDR3 in amino acids: CASTDTYSNQPQHF. Here the CDR3 DNA reads TGTGCCAGCACCGACACCTATAGCAATCAGCCCCAGCATTTT.

Only a few counts were recorded for this clonotype. V usage is TRBV5-1 and J usage is TRBJ2-2; D unresolved. In germline, CDR1 is SGHRS, CDR2 YFSETQ. The length of the CDR3 is 13 residues. V gave up 4 bases and J gave up 4 bases, with 8 bases separating them. The CDR3 region is CASSLATTGELFF. The DNA of the CDR3 is TGCGCCAGCAGCCTCGCGACCACCGGGGAGCTGTTTTTT.

The chain links TRBV12-3 or TRBV12-4 to TRBJ2-1; D is unclear. V was pared by 0 bases and J by 1 base, with 4 bases between. The CDR3 loop spans 14 amino acids. The CDR3 spells CASSLARSYNEQFF. The CDR3 nucleotides read TGTGCCAGCAGTTTAGCCCGATCCTACAATGAGCAGTTCTTC.

The table lists this clonotype with a few counts. The chain links TRBV7-9 to TRBJ1-1; 7 positions match TRBD1. Losses at the gene ends were 1 base for V and 1 base for J; bases not matched to a gene: 6. This CDR3 contains 16 residues. CDR1 and CDR2 from the germline V gene are SEHNR and FQNEAQ (reference sequence). The CDR3 is CASSLGRQGWNTEAFF. CDR3 sequence (DNA): TGTGCCAGCAGCTTAGGGCGACAGGGCTGGAACACTGAAGCTTTCTTT. The variable domain in full, completed from reference TRBV7-9 and TRBJ1-1, reads DTGVSQNPRHKITKRGQNVTFRCDPISEHNRLYWYRQTLGQGPEFLTYFQNEAQLEKSRLLSDRFSAERPKGSFSTLEIQRTEQGDSAMYLCASSLGRQGWNTEAFFGQGTRLTVV.

The chain joins TRBV18 to TRBJ1-5; D is unclear. This CDR3 has 13 residues. Between the trimmed V and J ends, which lost 3 bases and 3 bases, there was a span of 6 bases. From germline, CDR1 is KGHSH and CDR2 LQKENI. CDR3: CASSPEDNQPQHF. The CDR3 region has the DNA TGTGCCAGCTCACCGGAAGACAATCAGCCCCAGCATTTT.

In its sample, this clonotype was seen a few times. The rearrangement joins TRBV7-8 to TRBJ1-1; a weak D match, TRBD1 (6 bases). CDR1 and CDR2 from the germline V gene are SGHVS and FQNEAQ. This CDR3 is 13 amino acids long. Trimming shortened V by 11 bases and J by 1 base, and 14 bases separated the two germline ends. The CDR3 spells CAATRGTNTEAFF. DNA of the CDR3: TGTGCCGCAACCAGGGGCACGAACACTGAAGCTTTCTTT.

The chain recombines TRBV24-1 with TRBJ2-3; possible D gene TRBD1, 5 bases. Germline V gives CDR1 KGHDR, CDR2 SFDVKD. The CDR3 is 13 residues long. The V and J ends lost 4 bases and 1 base respectively, with 5 bases between them. CDR3 nucleotide sequence: TGTGCCACCAGTGAACAGGGCACAGATACGCAGTATTTT. The encoded protein is CATSEQGTDTQYF.

Only a few counts were recorded for this clonotype. V gene TRBV6-1 combines with J gene TRBJ1-2; D gene uncertain. Looked up from germline, CDR1 is MNHNS and CDR2 is SASEGT. The CDR3 consists of 11 residues. Trimming cost V 8 bases and J 2 bases, with 6 bases left between them. CDR3 sequence: CASVGNYGYTF. The CDR3 bases are TGTGCCAGCGTGGGGAACTATGGCTACACCTTC.